These T cell receptor beta chains were read from a single sample in a study of identical twins. MiXCR was run by TCRdb on the 5' RACE reads, yielding one entry per CDR3 protein. This sample has around 670,000 distinct CDR3 sequences; roughly 6% occur once, and the top ten carry under 2%. Specimen: naive T cells sorted from blood. Receptors originate from a man aged 18 to 30 in good health. The CDR3 runs from the conserved cysteine through the conserved F or W. D genes are given only for firm matches. Clone size appears in some rows only: once, few, many, or a class for an expanded clone.

abundance: NA; d_gene: NA; len: 16; v_gene: TRBV4-1; j_gene: TRBJ2-7; CDR3nt: TGCGCCAGCAGCCAGGTTCTGACGAGTACCTCCTACGAGCAGTACTTC; CDR3aa: CASSQVLTSTSYEQYF
abundance: many; d_gene: NA; len: 14; v_gene: TRBV7-9; j_gene: TRBJ1-1; CDR3nt: TGTGCCAGCAGCTTCGGGGAGGTGAACACTGAAGCTTTCTTT; CDR3aa: CASSFGEVNTEAFF
abundance: few; d_gene: NA; len: 13; v_gene: TRBV6-1; j_gene: TRBJ1-6; CDR3nt: TGTGCCAGCAGTGAACTAGACCAATCACCCCTCCACTTT; CDR3aa: CASSELDQSPLHF
abundance: NA; d_gene: NA; len: 18; v_gene: TRBV7-6; j_gene: TRBJ2-6; CDR3nt: TGTGCCAGCAGCTTACGGCAGCCTACCCTCTCTGGGGCCAACGTCCTGACTTTC; CDR3aa: CASSLRQPTLSGANVLTF
abundance: many; d_gene: NA; len: 15; v_gene: TRBV5-5; j_gene: TRBJ2-3; CDR3nt: TGTGCCAGCAGCTTGGGGGACGGGGGCACAGATACGCAGTATTTT; CDR3aa: CASSLGDGGTDTQYF
abundance: NA; d_gene: NA; len: 14; v_gene: TRBV30; j_gene: TRBJ2-1; CDR3nt: TGTGCCTGGGCCCGCGTTAGAGGGTACAATGAGCAGTTCTTC; CDR3aa: CAWARVRGYNEQFF
abundance: many; d_gene: NA; len: 16; v_gene: TRBV7-6; j_gene: TRBJ2-5; CDR3nt: TGTGCCAGCAGTAACAGGGTCGGAGGAGCCCAAGAGACCCAGTACTTC; CDR3aa: CASSNRVGGAQETQYF
abundance: NA; d_gene: NA; len: 15; v_gene: TRBV30; j_gene: TRBJ2-7; CDR3nt: TGTGCCTGGAGTACCTTGCGGACGGGAGAAAGGGAGCAGTACTTC; CDR3aa: CAWSTLRTGEREQYF
abundance: many; d_gene: NA; len: 12; v_gene: TRBV20-1; j_gene: TRBJ2-3; CDR3nt: TGCAGTGCTAGAGATAGGACAGATACGCAGTATTTT; CDR3aa: CSARDRTDTQYF
abundance: few; d_gene: NA; len: 17; v_gene: TRBV6-5; j_gene: TRBJ1-6; CDR3nt: TGTGCCAGCAGTTACTCGTTGGATATTTCATATAATTCACCCCTCCACTTT; CDR3aa: CASSYSLDISYNSPLHF
abundance: few; d_gene: NA; len: 14; v_gene: TRBV20-1; j_gene: TRBJ2-3; CDR3nt: TGCAGTGCTAAACTCCCGAGGATTACAGATACGCAGTATTTT; CDR3aa: CSAKLPRITDTQYF
abundance: many; d_gene: TRBD1; len: 14; v_gene: TRBV24-1; j_gene: TRBJ2-1; CDR3nt: TGTGCCACCAGTGAGTCTACGGGACAGAGAAAGCAGTTCTTC; CDR3aa: CATSESTGQRKQFF
abundance: many; d_gene: NA; len: 11; v_gene: TRBV2; j_gene: TRBJ2-7; CDR3nt: TGTGCCAGCGGCTTAGGGCTCGAGCAGTACTTC; CDR3aa: CASGLGLEQYF
abundance: many; d_gene: TRBD1; len: 15; v_gene: TRBV28; j_gene: TRBJ2-3; CDR3nt: TGTGCCATCATCCGCCGGGACAGGGGCACAGATACGCAGTATTTT; CDR3aa: CAIIRRDRGTDTQYF
abundance: NA; d_gene: NA; len: 16; v_gene: TRBV6-1; j_gene: TRBJ1-1; CDR3nt: TGTGCCAGCAGTGAAGTGGGGGGTTCCATGAACACTGAAGCTTTCTTT; CDR3aa: CASSEVGGSMNTEAFF
abundance: NA; d_gene: NA; len: 16; v_gene: TRBV20-1; j_gene: TRBJ2-1; CDR3nt: TGCAGTGCTAGAGATCTCCGGGGGAGCTCCTACAATGAGCAGTTCTTC; CDR3aa: CSARDLRGSSYNEQFF
abundance: NA; d_gene: NA; len: 13; v_gene: TRBV15; j_gene: TRBJ2-1; CDR3nt: TGTGCCACCAGCAGAGGAGCGGCAAACGAGCAGTTCTTC; CDR3aa: CATSRGAANEQFF
abundance: NA; d_gene: TRBD2; len: 15; v_gene: TRBV6-2/TRBV6-3; j_gene: TRBJ2-4; CDR3nt: TGTGCCAGCACCCCGAGCGGGAGGGCCAAAAACATTCAGTACTTC; CDR3aa: CASTPSGRAKNIQYF
abundance: many; d_gene: NA; len: 12; v_gene: TRBV29-1; j_gene: TRBJ1-1; CDR3nt: TGCAGCGTTGAGGACAGGAACACTGAAGCTTTCTTT; CDR3aa: CSVEDRNTEAFF
abundance: NA; d_gene: NA; len: 15; v_gene: TRBV24-1; j_gene: TRBJ1-5; CDR3nt: TGTGCCACCAGTGAAAGCGGGAAGGGCAATCAGCCCCAGCATTTT; CDR3aa: CATSESGKGNQPQHF
abundance: few; d_gene: NA; len: 14; v_gene: TRBV2; j_gene: TRBJ1-2; CDR3nt: TGTGCCAGCAGTGAAGATAGGGTCGGCTATGGCTACACCTTC; CDR3aa: CASSEDRVGYGYTF
abundance: NA; d_gene: NA; len: 15; v_gene: TRBV6-1; j_gene: TRBJ2-2; CDR3nt: TGTGCCAGCATGATGGGCCGCACGAACACCGGGGAGCTGTTTTTT; CDR3aa: CASMMGRTNTGELFF
abundance: NA; d_gene: NA; len: 16; v_gene: TRBV3-1; j_gene: TRBJ2-5; CDR3nt: TGTGCCAGCAGCCAAGATCAAGGGACCCCCAAGGCGGGCCAGTACTTC; CDR3aa: CASSQDQGTPKAGQYF
abundance: NA; d_gene: NA; len: 12; v_gene: TRBV7-6; j_gene: TRBJ2-5; CDR3nt: TGTGCCAGCAGCGAAACCCAAGAGACCCAGTACTTC; CDR3aa: CASSETQETQYF
abundance: many; d_gene: TRBD2; len: 20; v_gene: TRBV4-2; j_gene: TRBJ2-3; CDR3nt: TGTGCCAGCAGCCAAGATCCCGAGACTAGCGGTTTATCTAGCACAGATACGCAGTATTTT; CDR3aa: CASSQDPETSGLSSTDTQYF
abundance: NA; d_gene: TRBD1; len: 17; v_gene: TRBV20-1; j_gene: TRBJ2-1; CDR3nt: TGCAGTGCTAGAGATGGCAGGGGGCACCGCTCCTACAATGAGCAGTTCTTC; CDR3aa: CSARDGRGHRSYNEQFF
abundance: few; d_gene: TRBD2; len: 17; v_gene: TRBV5-6; j_gene: TRBJ2-1; CDR3nt: TGTGCCAGCAGCTTTCGGGGTAGCGGGAATGTTCAGAATGAGCAGTTCTTC; CDR3aa: CASSFRGSGNVQNEQFF
abundance: many; d_gene: NA; len: 12; v_gene: TRBV20-1; j_gene: TRBJ1-4; CDR3nt: TGCAGTGCTAGAGATCTTCCAGGTGGGGTGTTTTTT; CDR3aa: CSARDLPGGVFF
abundance: NA; d_gene: TRBD2; len: 16; v_gene: TRBV11-2; j_gene: TRBJ2-3; CDR3nt: TGTGCCAGCAGCCCGCTCACAGCGGGAGTGGGAGATACGCAGTATTTT; CDR3aa: CASSPLTAGVGDTQYF
abundance: NA; d_gene: TRBD2; len: 17; v_gene: TRBV7-2; j_gene: TRBJ2-3; CDR3nt: TGTGCCAGCAGCTCGGCGGGAGCGGGAGGGCCCCCAGATACGCAGTATTTT; CDR3aa: CASSSAGAGGPPDTQYF
abundance: NA; d_gene: NA; len: 14; v_gene: TRBV20-1; j_gene: TRBJ1-5; CDR3nt: TGCAGTGCTAGAGATATAGGGAGCAATCAGCCCCAGCATTTT; CDR3aa: CSARDIGSNQPQHF
abundance: NA; d_gene: TRBD2; len: 16; v_gene: TRBV12-5; j_gene: TRBJ2-1; CDR3nt: TGTGCTAGTGGGCCCCTAGCGGGAGTCTCCTACAATGAGCAGTTCTTC; CDR3aa: CASGPLAGVSYNEQFF
abundance: many; d_gene: NA; len: 12; v_gene: TRBV11-2; j_gene: TRBJ2-1; CDR3nt: TGTGCCAGCAAAAACCTCCTTAGCGAGCAGTTCTTC; CDR3aa: CASKNLLSEQFF
abundance: many; d_gene: TRBD2; len: 16; v_gene: TRBV5-1; j_gene: TRBJ2-2; CDR3nt: TGCGCCAGCAGCTTGGCTAGCGGGGCGAACACCGGGGAGCTGTTTTTT; CDR3aa: CASSLASGANTGELFF
abundance: many; d_gene: NA; len: 13; v_gene: TRBV28; j_gene: TRBJ2-7; CDR3nt: TGTGCCAGCAGCATCCAGGCGAGCTACGAGCAGTACTTC; CDR3aa: CASSIQASYEQYF
abundance: few; d_gene: TRBD1; len: 15; v_gene: TRBV7-2; j_gene: TRBJ2-2; CDR3nt: TGTGCCAGCAGCTTATCGACAGGGCTCACCGGGGAGCTGTTTTTT; CDR3aa: CASSLSTGLTGELFF
abundance: few; d_gene: TRBD2; len: 19; v_gene: TRBV6-1; j_gene: TRBJ2-2; CDR3nt: TGTGCCAGCCCCCAAGGGGAGCGGGAGGGCCGCTATAACACCGGGGAGCTGTTTTTT; CDR3aa: CASPQGEREGRYNTGELFF
abundance: many; d_gene: TRBD2; len: 17; v_gene: TRBV7-2; j_gene: TRBJ2-1; CDR3nt: TGTGCCAGCAGCTTTTCTAGCGGCGGGGGAGTGGGGAATGAGCAGTTCTTC; CDR3aa: CASSFSSGGGVGNEQFF
abundance: many; d_gene: TRBD1; len: 14; v_gene: TRBV20-1; j_gene: TRBJ1-2; CDR3nt: TGCAGTGCGAGAAACAGGGGAAATAACTATGGCTACACCTTC; CDR3aa: CSARNRGNNYGYTF
abundance: NA; d_gene: NA; len: 14; v_gene: TRBV7-9; j_gene: TRBJ2-2; CDR3nt: TGTGCCAGCAGAAAGGGGAGATCGGCCGGGGAGCTGTTTTTT; CDR3aa: CASRKGRSAGELFF